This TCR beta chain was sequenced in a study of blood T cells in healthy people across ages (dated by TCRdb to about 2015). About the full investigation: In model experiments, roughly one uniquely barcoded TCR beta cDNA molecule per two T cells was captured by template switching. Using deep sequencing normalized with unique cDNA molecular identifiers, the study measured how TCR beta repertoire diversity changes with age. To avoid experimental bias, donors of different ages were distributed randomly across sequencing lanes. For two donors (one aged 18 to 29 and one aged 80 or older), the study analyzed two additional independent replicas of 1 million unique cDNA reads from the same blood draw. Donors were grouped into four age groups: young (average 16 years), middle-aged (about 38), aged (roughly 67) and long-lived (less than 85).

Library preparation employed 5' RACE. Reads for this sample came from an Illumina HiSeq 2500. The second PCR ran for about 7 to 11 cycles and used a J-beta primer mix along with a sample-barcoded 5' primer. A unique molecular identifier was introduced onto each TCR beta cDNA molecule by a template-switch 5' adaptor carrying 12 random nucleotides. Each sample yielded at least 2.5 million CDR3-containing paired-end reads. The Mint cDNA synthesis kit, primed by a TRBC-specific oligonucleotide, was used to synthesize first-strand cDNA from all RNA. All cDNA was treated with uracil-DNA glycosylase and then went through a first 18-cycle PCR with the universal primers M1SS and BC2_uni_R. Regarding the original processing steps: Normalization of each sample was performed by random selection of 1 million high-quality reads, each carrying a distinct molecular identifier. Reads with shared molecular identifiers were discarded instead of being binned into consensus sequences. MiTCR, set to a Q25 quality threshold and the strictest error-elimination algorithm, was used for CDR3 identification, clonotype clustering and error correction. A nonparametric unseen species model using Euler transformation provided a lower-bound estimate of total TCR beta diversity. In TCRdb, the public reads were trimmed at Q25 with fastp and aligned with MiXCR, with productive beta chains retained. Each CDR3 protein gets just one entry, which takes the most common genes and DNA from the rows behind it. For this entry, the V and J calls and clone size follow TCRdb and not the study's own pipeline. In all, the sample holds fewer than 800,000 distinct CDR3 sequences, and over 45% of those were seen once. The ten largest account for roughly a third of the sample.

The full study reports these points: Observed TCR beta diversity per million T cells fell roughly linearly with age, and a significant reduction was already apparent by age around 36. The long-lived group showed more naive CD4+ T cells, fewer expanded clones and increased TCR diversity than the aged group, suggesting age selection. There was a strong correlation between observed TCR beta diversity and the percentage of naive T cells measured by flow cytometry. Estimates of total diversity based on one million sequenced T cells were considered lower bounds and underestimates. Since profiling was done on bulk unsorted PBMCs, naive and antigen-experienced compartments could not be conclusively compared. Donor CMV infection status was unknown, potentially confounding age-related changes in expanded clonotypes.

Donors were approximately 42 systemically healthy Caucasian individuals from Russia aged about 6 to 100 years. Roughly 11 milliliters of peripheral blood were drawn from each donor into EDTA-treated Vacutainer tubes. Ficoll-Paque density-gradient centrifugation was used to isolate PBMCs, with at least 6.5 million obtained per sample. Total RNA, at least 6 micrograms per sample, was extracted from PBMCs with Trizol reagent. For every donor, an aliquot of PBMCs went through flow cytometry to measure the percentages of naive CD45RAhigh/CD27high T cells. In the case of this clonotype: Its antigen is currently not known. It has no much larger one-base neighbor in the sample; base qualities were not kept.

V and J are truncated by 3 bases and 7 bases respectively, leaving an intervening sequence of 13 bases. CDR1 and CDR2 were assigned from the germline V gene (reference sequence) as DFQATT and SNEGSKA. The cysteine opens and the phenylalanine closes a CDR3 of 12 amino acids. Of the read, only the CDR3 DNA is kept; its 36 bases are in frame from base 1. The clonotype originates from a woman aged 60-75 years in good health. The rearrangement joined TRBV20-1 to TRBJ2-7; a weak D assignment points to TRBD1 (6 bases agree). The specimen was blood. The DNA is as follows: TGCAGTGCTAGTAAGGCAGGGGAGGAGCAGTACTTC. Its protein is CSASKAGEEQYF.